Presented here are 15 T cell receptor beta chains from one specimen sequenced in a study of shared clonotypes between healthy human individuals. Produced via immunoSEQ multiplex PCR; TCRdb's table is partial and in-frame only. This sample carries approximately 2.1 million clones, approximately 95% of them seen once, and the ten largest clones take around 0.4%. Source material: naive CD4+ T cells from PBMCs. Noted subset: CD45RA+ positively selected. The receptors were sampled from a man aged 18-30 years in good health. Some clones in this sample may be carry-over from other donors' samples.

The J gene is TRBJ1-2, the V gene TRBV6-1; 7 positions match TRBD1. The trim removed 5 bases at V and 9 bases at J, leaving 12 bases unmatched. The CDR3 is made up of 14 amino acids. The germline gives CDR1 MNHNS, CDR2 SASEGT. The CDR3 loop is CASSPASGQRSYTF. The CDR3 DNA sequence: TGTGCCAGCAGTCCTGCGTCGGGACAGAGGAGCTACACCTTC.

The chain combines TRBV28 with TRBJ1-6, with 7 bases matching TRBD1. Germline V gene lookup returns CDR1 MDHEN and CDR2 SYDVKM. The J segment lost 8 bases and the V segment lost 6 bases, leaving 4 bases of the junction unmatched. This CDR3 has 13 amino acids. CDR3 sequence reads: CASRTGVYSPLHF. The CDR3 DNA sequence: TGTGCCAGCAGAACAGGGGTTTATTCACCCCTCCACTTT.

Here the CDR3 reads CSVEGQGAGEQYF. CDR3 DNA sequence: TGCAGCGTTGAAGGACAGGGGGCTGGCGAGCAGTACTTC. This chain joins TRBV29-1 and TRBJ2-7; TRBD1 aligns across 10 bases. The germline V gene has CDR1 SQVTM and CDR2 ANQGSEA. CDR3 length: 13 residues. With V trimmed by 1 base and J by 6 bases, 3 bases remained unmatched.

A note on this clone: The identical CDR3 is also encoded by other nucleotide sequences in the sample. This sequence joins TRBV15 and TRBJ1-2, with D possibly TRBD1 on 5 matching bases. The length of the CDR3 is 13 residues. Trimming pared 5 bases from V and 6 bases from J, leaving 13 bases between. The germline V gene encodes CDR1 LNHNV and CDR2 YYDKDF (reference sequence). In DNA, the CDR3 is TGTGCCACCAGCCGGGCCCGGGGGGATGGCTACACCTTC. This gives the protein CATSRARGDGYTF.

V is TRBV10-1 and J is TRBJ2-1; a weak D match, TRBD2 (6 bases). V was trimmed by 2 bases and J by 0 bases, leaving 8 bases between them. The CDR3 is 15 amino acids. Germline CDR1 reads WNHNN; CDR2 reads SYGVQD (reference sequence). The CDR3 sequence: CASSEGGSSYNEQFF. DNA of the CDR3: TGCGCCAGCAGTGAGGGGGGGAGCTCCTACAATGAGCAGTTCTTC.

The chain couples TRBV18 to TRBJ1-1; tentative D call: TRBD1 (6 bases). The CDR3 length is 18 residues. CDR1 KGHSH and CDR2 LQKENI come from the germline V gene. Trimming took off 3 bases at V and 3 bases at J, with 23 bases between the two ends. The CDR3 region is CASSPSIQGGVGDTEAFF. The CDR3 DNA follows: TGTGCCAGCTCACCCTCTATACAGGGAGGAGTTGGGGACACTGAAGCTTTCTTT.

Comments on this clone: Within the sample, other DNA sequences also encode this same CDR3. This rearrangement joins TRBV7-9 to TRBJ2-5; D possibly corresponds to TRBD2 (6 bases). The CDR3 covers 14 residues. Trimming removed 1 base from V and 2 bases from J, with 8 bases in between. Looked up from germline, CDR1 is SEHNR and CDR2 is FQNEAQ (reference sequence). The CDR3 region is CASSLGLAQETQYF. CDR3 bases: TGTGCCAGCAGCTTAGGGCTAGCGCAAGAGACCCAGTACTTC.

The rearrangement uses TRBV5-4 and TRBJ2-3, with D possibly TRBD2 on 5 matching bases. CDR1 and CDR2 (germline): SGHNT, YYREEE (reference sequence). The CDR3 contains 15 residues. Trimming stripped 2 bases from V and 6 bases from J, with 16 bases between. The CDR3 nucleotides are TGTGCCAGCAGCTTCGGAGGCTATATTGCGGATACGCAGTATTTT. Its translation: CASSFGGYIADTQYF.

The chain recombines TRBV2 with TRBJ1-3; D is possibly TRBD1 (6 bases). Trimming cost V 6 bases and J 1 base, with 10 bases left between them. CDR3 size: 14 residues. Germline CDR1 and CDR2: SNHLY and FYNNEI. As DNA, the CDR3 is TGTGCCAGCAGCAGACAGGAATCTGGAAACACCATATATTTT. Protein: CASSRQESGNTIYF. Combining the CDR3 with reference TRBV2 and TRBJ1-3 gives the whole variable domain EPEVTQTPSHQVTQMGQEVILRCVPISNHLYFYWYRQILGQKVEFLVSFYNNEISEKSEIFDDQFSVERPDGSNFTLKIRSTKLEDSAMYFCASSRQESGNTIYFGEGSWLTVV.

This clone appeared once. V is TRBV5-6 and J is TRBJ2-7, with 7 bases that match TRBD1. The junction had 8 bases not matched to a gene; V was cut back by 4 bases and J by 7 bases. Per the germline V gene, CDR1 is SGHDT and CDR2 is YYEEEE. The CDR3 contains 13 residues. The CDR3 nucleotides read TGTGCCAGCAGCAAAACAGGGGAGTGGGAGCAGTACTTC. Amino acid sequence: CASSKTGEWEQYF.

The CDR3 DNA sequence: TGCGCCAGCAGCTTGCCCCACGTAACAATGCATGAGCAGTTCTTC. The encoded protein is CASSLPHVTMHEQFF. The chain has TRBV5-1 and TRBJ2-1, with D hard to call. CDR3 length equals 15 residues. From germline, CDR1 is SGHRS and CDR2 YFSETQ. V lost 1 base and J lost 8, with 16 bases in between.

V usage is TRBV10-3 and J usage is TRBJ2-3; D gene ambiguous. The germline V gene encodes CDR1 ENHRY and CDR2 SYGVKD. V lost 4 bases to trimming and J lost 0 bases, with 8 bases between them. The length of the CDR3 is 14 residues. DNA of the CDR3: TGTGCCATCAGTGGCGAGCAGAGCACAGATACGCAGTATTTT. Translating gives CAISGEQSTDTQYF.

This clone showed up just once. DNA for the CDR3: TGTGCCAGCAGCCAGTACCAAGAGACCCAGTACTTC. Translation gives CASSQYQETQYF. The chain joins TRBV27 to TRBJ2-5, with no clear D. The germline V gene has CDR1 MNHEY and CDR2 SMNVEV (reference sequence). The germline V and J ends were trimmed by 6 bases and 0 bases, with 5 bases remaining between them. The CDR3 sequence is 12 residues long.

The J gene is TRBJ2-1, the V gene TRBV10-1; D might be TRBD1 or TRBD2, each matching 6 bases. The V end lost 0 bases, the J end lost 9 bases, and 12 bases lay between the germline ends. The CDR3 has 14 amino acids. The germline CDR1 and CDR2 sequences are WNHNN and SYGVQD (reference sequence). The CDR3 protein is CASSESGGSLEQFF. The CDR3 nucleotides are TGCGCCAGCAGTGAGTCGGGGGGCTCCCTTGAGCAGTTCTTC.

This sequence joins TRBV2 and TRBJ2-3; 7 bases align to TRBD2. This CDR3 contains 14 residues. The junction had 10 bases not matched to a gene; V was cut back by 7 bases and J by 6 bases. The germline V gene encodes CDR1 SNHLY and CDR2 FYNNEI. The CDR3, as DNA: TGTGCCAGCATACTCGGCGGGAGCGGGGATACGCAGTATTTT. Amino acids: CASILGGSGDTQYF.